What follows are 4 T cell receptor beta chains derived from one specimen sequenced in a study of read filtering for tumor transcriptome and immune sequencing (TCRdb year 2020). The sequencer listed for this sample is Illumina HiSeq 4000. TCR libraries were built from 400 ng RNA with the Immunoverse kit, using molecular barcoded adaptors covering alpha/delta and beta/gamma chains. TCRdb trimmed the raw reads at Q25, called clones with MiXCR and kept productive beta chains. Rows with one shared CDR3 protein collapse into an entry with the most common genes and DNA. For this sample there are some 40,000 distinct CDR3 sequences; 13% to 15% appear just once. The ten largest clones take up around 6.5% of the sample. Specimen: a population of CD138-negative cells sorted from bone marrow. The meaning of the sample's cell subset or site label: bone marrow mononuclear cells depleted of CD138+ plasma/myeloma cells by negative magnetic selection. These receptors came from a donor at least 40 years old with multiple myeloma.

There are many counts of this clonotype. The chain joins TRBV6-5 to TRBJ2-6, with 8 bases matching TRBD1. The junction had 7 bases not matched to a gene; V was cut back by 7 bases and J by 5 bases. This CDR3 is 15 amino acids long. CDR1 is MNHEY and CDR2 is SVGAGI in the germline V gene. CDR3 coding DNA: TGTGCCAGCACCCTCGACAGGGGTAGGGCCAACGTCCTGACTTTC. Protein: CASTLDRGRANVLTF.

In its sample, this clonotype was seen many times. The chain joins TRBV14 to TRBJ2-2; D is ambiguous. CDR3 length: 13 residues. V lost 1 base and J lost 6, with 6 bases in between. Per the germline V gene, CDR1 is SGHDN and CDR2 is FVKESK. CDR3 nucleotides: TGTGCCAGCAGCCAAGTGTATTCCGGGGAGCTGTTTTTT. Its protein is CASSQVYSGELFF. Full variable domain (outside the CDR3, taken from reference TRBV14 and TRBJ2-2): EAGVTQFPSHSVIEKGQTVTLRCDPISGHDNLYWYRRVMGKEIKFLLHFVKESKQDESGMPNNRFLAERTGGTYSTLKVQPAELEDSGVYFCASSQVYSGELFFGEGSRLTVL.

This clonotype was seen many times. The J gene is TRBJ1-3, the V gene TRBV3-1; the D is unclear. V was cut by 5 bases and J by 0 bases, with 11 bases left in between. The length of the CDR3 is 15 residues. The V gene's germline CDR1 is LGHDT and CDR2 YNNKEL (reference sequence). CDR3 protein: CASSDERFSGNTIYF. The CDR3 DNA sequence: TGTGCCAGCAGCGATGAACGATTCTCTGGAAACACCATATATTTT.

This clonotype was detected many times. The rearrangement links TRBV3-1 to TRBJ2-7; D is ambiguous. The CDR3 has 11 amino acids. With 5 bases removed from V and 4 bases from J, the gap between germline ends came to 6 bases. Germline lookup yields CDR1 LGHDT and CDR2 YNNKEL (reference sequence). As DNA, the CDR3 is TGTGCCAGCAGCTTATTGTACGAGCAGTACTTC. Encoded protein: CASSLLYEQYF.